The present T cell receptor (beta chain) was sequenced within a study of radiotherapy plus CTLA-4 blockade in lung cancer (dated by TCRdb to the late 2010s). Some background on the complete study: Objective responses occurred in about 19% of enrolled patients, and 31% achieved disease control. Paper-wide results and their limitations: TCR clones derived from tumors expanded in peripheral blood after treatment with radiotherapy and ipilimumab. The strongest predictors of response, as reported, were early dynamic changes in blood T cell clones along with a rise in serum interferon-beta after radiation.

Receptor libraries were prepared by the immunoSEQ multiplex PCR assay. Held by TCRdb, this immuneACCESS table contains in-frame sequences only and omits some clones. Under half of the omission traces to an unresolved V gene where checked; the cause of the rest is unknown. Present in this sample are roughly 100,000 clones, 75% to 90% of which were seen just once. The top ten hold about 3.5% of the sample. V is shortened by 5 bases, J by 1 base, and the region joining them spans 8 bases. Reading the germline V gene gives CDR1 SGHTA and CDR2 FQGNSA. The CDR3 holds 13 amino acids from the cysteine to the phenylalanine. Only the CDR3 DNA is retained, 39 bases long and in frame from the first base. Concerning this clone: Its specific antigen is unknown. The sample holds no much larger clone one base away, and base qualities are not on file.

The study tested focal radiation therapy combined with CTLA-4 blockade (ipilimumab) in patients with chemo-refractory metastatic non-small-cell lung cancer. Here the chain combines TRBV7-2 and TRBJ1-1; no D gene call is confident. The sequence was collected from a human donor with non-small cell lung cancer who had a partial response to radiotherapy plus ipilimumab. This specimen was peripheral blood, taken from a patient treated with radiotherapy plus ipilimumab. The CDR3 region reads CASSLRQNTEAFF. The base sequence is TGTGCCAGCAGCCTCAGGCAGAACACTGAAGCTTTCTTT. With the rest looked up from the reference TRBV7-2 and TRBJ1-1 genes rather than sequenced, the full variable domain is GAGVSQSPSNKVTEKGKDVELRCDPISGHTALYWYRQSLGQGLEFLIYFQGNSAPDKSGLPSDRFSAERTGGSVSTLTIQRTQQEDSAVYLCASSLRQNTEAFFGQGTRLTVV.